A single sample is the source of the 8 T cell receptor beta chains below, sequenced in a study of response to subunit inactivated influenza vaccine. In TCRdb, the RT-PCR reads were re-called with MiXCR into one record per CDR3 protein. The sample holds 500,000 to 600,000 distinct CDR3 sequences, over 10% seen once. This material consisted of PBMCs from blood, taken roughly 46 days after vaccination. The origin of the receptors is a man between 50 and 59 years old who received an inactivated influenza vaccine.

The chain links TRBV28 to TRBJ2-7, with unresolved D. V was pared by 9 bases and J by 3 bases, with 12 bases between. Germline V lookup: CDR1 MDHEN, CDR2 SYDVKM. The CDR3 extends over 12 amino acids. CDR3 in amino acids: CASWDRGYEQYF. The CDR3 DNA reads TGTGCCAGTTGGGATAGAGGCTACGAGCAGTACTTC. The complete variable domain, with remaining parts taken from reference TRBV28 and TRBJ2-7, reads DVKVTQSSRYLVKRTGEKVFLECVQDMDHENMFWYRQDPGLGLRLIYFSYDVKMKEKGDIPEGYSVSREKKERFSLILESASTNQTSMYLCASWDRGYEQYFGPGTRLTVT.

This clonotype was seen only a few times. The J gene is TRBJ2-5, the V gene TRBV5-1, with D maybe TRBD2 (6 bases). There are 15 residues in the CDR3. Looked up from germline, CDR1 is SGHRS and CDR2 is YFSETQ. V dropped 4 bases and J dropped 4 bases, with 17 bases sitting between them. DNA of the CDR3: TGCGCCAGCAGCCTTAGCGGACCTAATCGAGAGACCCAGTACTTC. Amino acid sequence: CASSLSGPNRETQYF.

The chain employs TRBV15 and TRBJ1-4, with a possible D match to TRBD1 (6 bases). In germline, CDR1 is LNHNV, CDR2 YYDKDF (reference sequence). CDR3 length: 16 residues. V lost 4 bases and J 5 bases, leaving 17 bases between the germline ends. This chain's CDR3 is CATSKAGRRGNEKLFF. Written as DNA, the CDR3 is TGTGCCACCAGCAAGGCCGGACGGAGGGGGAATGAAAAACTGTTTTTT.

This clonotype was seen a handful of times. The rearrangement links TRBV12-3 or TRBV12-4 to TRBJ1-2; 7 bases fit TRBD1. V trimming: 6 bases; J trimming: 7 bases; junction bases outside the gene matches: 8. CDR3 length: 13 amino acids. The CDR3: CASRPPGGGGYTF. The CDR3 nucleotides are TGTGCCAGCAGGCCTCCAGGGGGTGGTGGCTACACCTTC.

A few counts support this clonotype. The rearrangement uses TRBV7-2 and TRBJ2-1; no definite D call. CDR3 length: 13 amino acids. Germline V CDR1 and CDR2: SGHTA, FQGNSA. V was pared by 5 bases and J by 6 bases, with 11 bases between. The DNA for the CDR3 is TGTGCCAGCAGCACCCCAGCGATCAATGAGCAGTTCTTC. It specifies CASSTPAINEQFF. Looking up the rest from reference TRBV7-2 and TRBJ2-1 gives the full variable domain: GAGVSQSPSNKVTEKGKDVELRCDPISGHTALYWYRQSLGQGLEFLIYFQGNSAPDKSGLPSDRFSAERTGGSVSTLTIQRTQQEDSAVYLCASSTPAINEQFFGPGTRLTVL.

This clonotype was counted between two and nine times. A much more abundant neighbour one base away suggests this may be a read error. The chain is built from TRBV24-1 and TRBJ2-5; no reliable D call. Germline CDR1 and CDR2: KGHDR and SFDVKD. V lost 0 bases and J 7 bases, leaving 2 bases between the germline ends. CDR3 size: 11 residues. CDR3 sequence (DNA): TGTGCCACCAGTGATTTGGGGACCCAGTACTTC. This gives the protein CATSDLGTQYF.

V gene TRBV24-1 combines with J gene TRBJ2-3; D remains unclear. Trimming cost V 3 bases and J 4 bases, with 7 bases left between them. The CDR3 contains 13 residues. In germline, CDR1 is KGHDR, CDR2 SFDVKD. Here the CDR3 DNA reads TGTGCCACCAGTGATCCAAATGCAGATACGCAGTATTTT. Its protein product is CATSDPNADTQYF.

This clonotype was observed a few times. The V and J genes are TRBV29-1 and TRBJ2-1; 7 bases agree with TRBD2. CDR1 and CDR2 (germline): SQVTM, ANQGSEA. CDR3 size: 13 residues. V was clipped by 4 bases and J by 4 bases; unmatched bases: 4. Here the CDR3 DNA reads TGCAGCGTTGTGCGGGAGTGGTACAATGAGCAGTTCTTC. It codes for CSVVREWYNEQFF.